Below, 2 T cell receptor beta chains from the same sample are listed, as sequenced in a study of blood T cell repertoires in COVID-19. Clones were read by immunoSEQ multiplex PCR, and TCRdb kept only the in-frame ones, dropping some. Here the sample spans approximately 190,000 clones, 88% being singletons. What was sequenced was peripheral blood. The receptors were sampled from a man aged 40-50 years with active or convalescent COVID-19.

This clone was observed once. The chain joins TRBV21-1 to TRBJ1-4; TRBD1 is taken as the D call from the table, unchecked against the DNA. TRBV21-1 is a pseudogene. CDR3 length: 16 amino acids. The CDR3 DNA sequence: TGTGCCAGCAGCAAAAGGGGGACGGGATCTGTTGAAAAACTGTTTTTT. Protein: CASSKRGTGSVEKLFF.

The chain couples TRBV6-5 to TRBJ1-1; 12 nucleotides match TRBD1. With V trimmed by 0 bases and J by 5 bases, 4 bases remained unmatched. Germline V gene lookup returns CDR1 MNHEY and CDR2 SVGAGI. The CDR3 sequence is 16 residues long. The CDR3 coding sequence is TGTGCCAGCAGTTACTCAGGGACAGGGGGCGCTACTGAAGCTTTCTTT. Translating gives CASSYSGTGGATEAFF.